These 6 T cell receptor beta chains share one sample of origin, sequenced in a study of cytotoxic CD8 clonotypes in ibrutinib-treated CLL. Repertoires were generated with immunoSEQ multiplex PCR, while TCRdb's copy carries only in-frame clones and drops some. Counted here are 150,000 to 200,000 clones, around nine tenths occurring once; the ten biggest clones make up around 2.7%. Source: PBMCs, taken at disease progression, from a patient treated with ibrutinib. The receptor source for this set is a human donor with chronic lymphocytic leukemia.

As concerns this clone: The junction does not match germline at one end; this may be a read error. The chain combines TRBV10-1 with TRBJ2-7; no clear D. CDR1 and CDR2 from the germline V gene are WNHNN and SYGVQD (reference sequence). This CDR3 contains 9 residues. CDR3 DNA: TGCGCCACCAGTCCCGAGCAGTACTTC. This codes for CATSPEQYF.

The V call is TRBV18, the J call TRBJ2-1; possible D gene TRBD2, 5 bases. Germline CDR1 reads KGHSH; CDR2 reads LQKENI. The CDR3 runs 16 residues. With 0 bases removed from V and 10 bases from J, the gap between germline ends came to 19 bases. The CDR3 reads CASSPPNGRRPGEQFF. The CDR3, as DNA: TGTGCCAGCTCACCACCCAACGGGCGCCGCCCGGGAGAGCAGTTCTTC.

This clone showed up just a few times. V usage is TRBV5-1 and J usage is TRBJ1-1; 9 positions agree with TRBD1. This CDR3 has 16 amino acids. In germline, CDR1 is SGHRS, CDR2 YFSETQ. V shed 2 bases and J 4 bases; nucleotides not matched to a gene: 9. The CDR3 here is CASSLTGQGSVTEAFF. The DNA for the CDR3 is TGCGCCAGCAGCTTAACGGGACAGGGCTCGGTCACTGAAGCTTTCTTT.

The CDR3 here is CASRPLEMDSNQPQHF. The CDR3 coding sequence is TGCGCCAGCAGGCCCCTAGAGATGGATAGCAATCAGCCCCAGCATTTT. V and J are TRBV23-1 and TRBJ1-5; D uncertain. TRBV23-1 is marked as an open reading frame, function uncertain. CDR3 length: 16 residues. V was cut by 6 bases and J by 0 bases, with 15 bases left in between.

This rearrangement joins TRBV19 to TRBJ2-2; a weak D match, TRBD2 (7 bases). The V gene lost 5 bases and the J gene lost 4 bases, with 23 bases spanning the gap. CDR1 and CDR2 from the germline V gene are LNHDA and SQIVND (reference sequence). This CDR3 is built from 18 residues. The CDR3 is CASSLRQARGGVTGELFF. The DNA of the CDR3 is TGTGCCAGTAGTCTCCGCCAGGCTAGGGGGGGCGTCACCGGGGAGCTGTTTTTT.

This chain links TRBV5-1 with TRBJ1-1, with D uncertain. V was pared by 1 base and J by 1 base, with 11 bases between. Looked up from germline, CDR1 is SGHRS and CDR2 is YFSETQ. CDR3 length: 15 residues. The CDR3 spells CASSLYVAGNTEAFF. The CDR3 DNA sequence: TGCGCCAGCAGCTTGTATGTGGCGGGGAACACTGAAGCTTTCTTT. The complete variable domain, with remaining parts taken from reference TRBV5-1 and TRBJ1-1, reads KAGVTQTPRYLIKTRGQQVTLSCSPISGHRSVSWYQQTPGQGLQFLFEYFSETQRNKGNFPGRFSGRQFSNSRSEMNVSTLELGDSALYLCASSLYVAGNTEAFFGQGTRLTVV.